The present TCR beta chain was sequenced within a study of blood T cell repertoires in COVID-19 (dated by TCRdb to 2019 to 2021). At the level of the whole study: Collaborator samples came from the United States, Italy and Spain and covered acute and convalescent phases of COVID-19. Nearly every sample came with metadata listing a de-identified subject ID, COVID-19 status, age in years and sex. Where HLA class I and class II types were available, the types were taken from metadata supplied by the sample provider, not from assay-based typing. The samples were drawn from two sources: the first 160 participants of the ongoing ImmuneRACE study, and over 950 subjects contributed by 6 global collaborators. The material from the prospective study consisted of cDNA or gDNA derived from T cells, B-cell-depleted T cells, or PBMCs. The repertoires were made available in a free public database intended to serve as a resource for research on the immune response to SARS-CoV-2. The dataset comprised deeply sampled blood TCRbeta repertoires from subjects exposed to, actively infected with, or recovered from COVID-19.

Inclusive of the bounding cysteine and phenylalanine, the CDR3 is 15 residues long. CDR3 DNA only is kept here, 45 bases in frame from base 1. Based on the germline V gene (reference sequence), the CDR1 and CDR2 sequences are SEHNR and FQNEAQ. Trimming costs V 5 bases and J 0 bases, and their ends lie 13 bases apart. TCRbeta CDR3 regions were amplified from genomic DNA using the immunoSEQ Assay, a bias-controlled multiplex PCR. The paper's data handling went like this. Within the assay, amplification of reference gene primers was used to estimate how many nucleated cells each sample contained. To quantify the absolute abundance of each unique TCRbeta CDR3 rearrangement, sequence reads were collapsed and filtered. Productive Simpson clonality was computed per sample as the square root of Simpson's diversity index over productive rearrangements. TCRdb mirrors the immuneACCESS table, restricted to in-frame sequences. Some clones are absent from its copies; in checked studies, under half trace to an unresolved V gene, and the reason for the others is unknown. For V, J and clone size, that table is used; D and trimming come from the DNA. The sample table records 160,000 or so clones; 90% of these occur just once. The ten largest account for over 15% of the sample.

Whole blood was collected in K2EDTA tubes by collaborating institutions according to the institutions' own protocols. For TCRbeta analysis, collaborators shipped samples as frozen whole blood, isolated PBMCs, or DNA extracted from either of those sample types. As for this clone: This receptor's antigen is unknown. The record has no base qualities; no much larger clone is one base away.

Overall study outcomes, separate from this receptor: How much clinical and demographic metadata was included differed by source and by participant, and the metadata was provided uncurated.

The sequence derives from a man between 60 and 75 years old with active or convalescent COVID-19. Material for sequencing was peripheral blood. Recombination joined TRBV7-9 with TRBJ1-2, and possibly TRBD1, on 5 matching bases. The nucleotide sequence reads as follows: TGTGCCAGCAGCCCAACCGGGACTCCTAACTATGGCTACACCTTC. Its protein product is CASSPTGTPNYGYTF.